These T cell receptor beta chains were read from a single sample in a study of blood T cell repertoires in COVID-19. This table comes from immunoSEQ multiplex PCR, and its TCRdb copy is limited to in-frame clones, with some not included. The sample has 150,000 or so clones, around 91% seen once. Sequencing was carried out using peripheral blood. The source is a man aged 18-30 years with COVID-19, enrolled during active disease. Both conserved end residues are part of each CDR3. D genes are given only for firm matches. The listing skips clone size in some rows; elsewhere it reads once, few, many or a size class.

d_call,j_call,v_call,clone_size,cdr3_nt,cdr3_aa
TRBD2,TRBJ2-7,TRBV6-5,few,TGTGCCAGCAGTTACTCGATACCCCTACCTAGCGGGAGCCAGTACTTC,CASSYSIPLPSGSQYF
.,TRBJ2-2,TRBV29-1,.,TGCAGCGTTGAGTTGGCGGACACCGGGGAGCTGTTTTTT,CSVELADTGELFF
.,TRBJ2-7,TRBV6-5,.,TGTGCCAGCAGTTCCTCCCCAGGCAGCTCCTACGAGCAGTACTTC,CASSSSPGSSYEQYF
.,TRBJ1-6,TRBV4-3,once,TGCGCCAGCAGCCCTGCAGGTGAATCACCCCTCCACTTT,CASSPAGESPLHF
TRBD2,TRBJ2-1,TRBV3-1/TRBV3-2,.,TGTGCCAGCTCAGCGGGAGGTTCCAATGAGCAGTTCTTC,CASSAGGSNEQFF
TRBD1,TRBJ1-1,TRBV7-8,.,TGTGCCAGCAGCTTAGGCTCAGGGGGTGAAGCTTTCTTT,CASSLGSGGEAFF
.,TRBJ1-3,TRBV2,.,TGTGCCAGCAGTCCCTCGAGGGGAAACACCATATATTTT,CASSPSRGNTIYF
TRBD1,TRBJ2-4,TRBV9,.,TGTGCCAGCTCCCCGGGCAGCCTACGACAGGGAAACATTCAGTACTTC,CASSPGSLRQGNIQYF
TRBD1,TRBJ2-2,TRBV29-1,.,TGCAGCGTCACCCGGACAGGGAACACCGGGGAGCTGTTTTTT,CSVTRTGNTGELFF
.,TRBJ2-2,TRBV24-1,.,TGTGCCACCAGTGAACCCGAGGCTCAGGGTGAGGCCGGGGAGCTGTTTTTT,CATSEPEAQGEAGELFF
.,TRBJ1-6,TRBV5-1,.,TGCGCCAGCAGCTTCTCGGGGAGGGGGTCACCCCTCCACTTT,CASSFSGRGSPLHF
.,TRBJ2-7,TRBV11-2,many,TGTGCCAGCAGCTTACGCGGGACGGCCAACGAGCAGTACTTC,CASSLRGTANEQYF
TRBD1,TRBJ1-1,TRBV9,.,TGTGCCAGCAGCGTAGAAGAGGAGGGGACAGAACCTGAAGCTTTCTTT,CASSVEEEGTEPEAFF
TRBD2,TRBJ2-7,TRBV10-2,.,TGCGCCAGCAGTGAACCGGCAGGGCGAGGACTAGCGGGAGTATCCTACGAGCAGTACTTC,CASSEPAGRGLAGVSYEQYF
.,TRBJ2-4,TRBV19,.,TGTGCCAGTGGGCTCAAAAACATTCAGTACTTC,CASGLKNIQYF
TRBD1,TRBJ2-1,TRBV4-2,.,TGTGCCAGCAGCCAAGCGCAGGGGGTGGGTGAGCAGTTCTTC,CASSQAQGVGEQFF
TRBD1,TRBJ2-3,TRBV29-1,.,TGCAGCGCCGGGACATGGGTAGGGGGCTATTCGGATACGCAGTATTTT,CSAGTWVGGYSDTQYF
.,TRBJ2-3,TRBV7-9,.,TGTGCCAGCAGCGAAGTAAGCGGCCCTGCCCCCGATACGCAGTATTTT,CASSEVSGPAPDTQYF
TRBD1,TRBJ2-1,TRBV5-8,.,TGTGCCAGCAGCTTGACTAGGACAGGGCCCTCCAATGAGCAGTTCTTC,CASSLTRTGPSNEQFF
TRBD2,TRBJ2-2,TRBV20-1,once,TGCAGTGCAAGTATTCCGGGACTAGCGGGATCCGGGGAGCTGTTTTTT,CSASIPGLAGSGELFF
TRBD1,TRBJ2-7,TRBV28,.,TGTGCCAGCAGTGCGCCCCGGGACAGGGGGCAACAGTACTTC,CASSAPRDRGQQYF
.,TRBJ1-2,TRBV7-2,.,TGTGCCAGCAGCTTAGGAGGGATGAACGGCTACACCTTC,CASSLGGMNGYTF
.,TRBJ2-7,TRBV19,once,TGTGCCAGTAGTCAGGTTCGCGACAGGAACTTCTACGAGCAGTACTTC,CASSQVRDRNFYEQYF
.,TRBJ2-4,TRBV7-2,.,TGTGCCAGCAGCTTAGACCCTTGGAGCAAAAACATTCAGTACTTC,CASSLDPWSKNIQYF
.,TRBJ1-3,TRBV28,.,TGTGCCAGCAGTTTTGGAGGGCTCTTTGGAAACACCATATATTTT,CASSFGGLFGNTIYF
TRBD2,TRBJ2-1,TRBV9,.,TGTGCCAGCAGCCTGACTAGCGGGAGGGCCAATGAGCAGTTCTTC,CASSLTSGRANEQFF
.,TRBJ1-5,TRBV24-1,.,TGTGCCACCTCCGACAGTGGTCAGCCCCAGCATTTT,CATSDSGQPQHF